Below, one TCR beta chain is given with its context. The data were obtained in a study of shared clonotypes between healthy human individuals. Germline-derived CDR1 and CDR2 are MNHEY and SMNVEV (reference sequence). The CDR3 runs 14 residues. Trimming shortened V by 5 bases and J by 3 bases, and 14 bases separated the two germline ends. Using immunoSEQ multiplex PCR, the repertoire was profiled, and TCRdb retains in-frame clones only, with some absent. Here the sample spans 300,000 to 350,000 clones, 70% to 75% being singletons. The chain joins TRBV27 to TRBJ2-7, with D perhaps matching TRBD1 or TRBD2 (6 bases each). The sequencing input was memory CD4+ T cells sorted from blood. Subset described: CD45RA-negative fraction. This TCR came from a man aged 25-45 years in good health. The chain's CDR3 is CASSRTAGYYEQYF. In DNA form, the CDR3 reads TGTGCCAGCAGTCGGACAGCGGGCTACTACGAGCAGTACTTC.